A selection of T cell receptor beta chains follows, all from one sample in a study of technical replicates of blood from a handful of donors. Data came from immunoSEQ multiplex PCR; TCRdb stores just in-frame clones and leaves some out. The repertoire has about 80,000 clones, about 95% of them found once; the top ten carry around 0.41%. Sample: T cells isolated from PBMCs. Receptor source: a human donor in good health. The CDR3 runs from the conserved cysteine through the conserved F or W. The D gene is left open where the match is weak. Part of the rows lack a size; the others show once, few, many or a class for expanded clones.

clone size	V gene	J gene	D gene	CDR3 length	CDR3 protein	CDR3 DNA
.	TRBV7-2	TRBJ2-7	.	14	CASSLQGSPYEQYF	TGTGCCAGCAGCTTACAGGGGTCCCCCTACGAGCAGTACTTC
.	TRBV5-8	TRBJ1-1	.	13	CASSLGLRTEAFF	TGTGCCAGCAGCTTGGGTCTCCGCACTGAAGCTTTCTTT
.	TRBV25-1	TRBJ2-5	.	13	CASTSEFQETQYF	TGTGCCAGCACTAGCGAGTTCCAAGAGACCCAGTACTTC
.	TRBV30	TRBJ1-4	.	15	CAWSRESNGNEKLFF	TGTGCCTGGAGCCGGGAATCGAACGGGAATGAAAAACTGTTTTTT
once	TRBV11-2	TRBJ2-5	TRBD1	16	CASSFSLATGSETQYF	TGTGCCAGCAGCTTTTCCCTCGCGACAGGGTCGGAGACCCAGTACTTC
.	TRBV5-8	TRBJ1-2	.	14	CASSLGQLRNGYTF	TGTGCCAGCAGCTTGGGGCAGCTGAGGAATGGCTACACCTTC
.	TRBV11-2	TRBJ2-5	TRBD2	15	CASSGRLAGVETQYF	TGTGCCAGCAGCGGCCGACTAGCGGGAGTGGAGACCCAGTACTTC
.	TRBV10-3	TRBJ1-1	TRBD1	15	CAISESDRGNTEAFF	TGTGCCATCAGTGAGTCTGACAGGGGGAACACTGAAGCTTTCTTT
.	TRBV9	TRBJ2-5	.	13	CASSGTGIETQYF	TGTGCCAGCAGCGGCACAGGGATTGAGACCCAGTACTTC
.	TRBV5-4	TRBJ2-1	.	12	CASSLDNNEQFF	TGTGCCAGCAGCTTGGACAACAATGAGCAGTTCTTC
.	TRBV19	TRBJ2-5	TRBD1	12	CASGQGQETQYF	TGTGCCTCAGGACAGGGCCAAGAGACCCAGTACTTC
.	TRBV7-2	TRBJ1-2	.	14	CASSFYRSGDGYTF	TGTGCCAGCAGCTTCTACAGGAGTGGAGATGGCTACACCTTC
once	TRBV9	TRBJ1-2	.	15	CASSVDGGNSYGYTF	TGTGCCAGCAGCGTAGACGGGGGAAATAGCTATGGCTACACCTTC
.	TRBV2	TRBJ1-1	.	14	CASSEVIGDTEAFF	TGTGCCAGCAGTGAAGTCATAGGGGACACTGAAGCTTTCTTT
.	TRBV20-1	TRBJ2-7	.	10	CSGLVYEQYF	TGCAGTGGACTAGTCTACGAGCAGTACTTC
few	TRBV5-4	TRBJ2-5	.	13	CASARDFQETQYF	TGTGCCAGCGCCCGGGACTTCCAAGAGACCCAGTACTTC
.	TRBV6-4	TRBJ2-1	.	13	CASSDSSIGEQFF	TGTGCCAGCAGTGACTCCTCCATCGGTGAGCAGTTCTTC
.	TRBV7-3	TRBJ1-2	TRBD1	15	CASSSWDRGSYGYTF	TGTGCCAGCAGCTCCTGGGACAGGGGCAGCTATGGCTACACCTTC
.	TRBV18	TRBJ1-2	.	14	CASSPDSENYGYTF	TGTGCCAGCTCACCAGACAGCGAGAATTATGGCTACACCTTC
.	TRBV28	TRBJ1-5	.	15	CASSFGVLSNQPQHF	TGTGCCAGCAGTTTCGGGGTACTTAGCAATCAGCCCCAGCATTTT
once	TRBV4-1	TRBJ2-2	TRBD1	18	CASSQDPRGQGAGGELFF	TGCGCCAGCAGCCAAGATCCTAGGGGACAGGGGGCTGGCGGGGAGCTGTTTTTT
.	TRBV7-2	TRBJ2-6	.	17	CASSRQAPPSGANVLTF	TGTGCCAGCAGCCGACAGGCGCCCCCCTCTGGGGCCAACGTCCTGACTTTC
.	TRBV6-6	TRBJ2-2	TRBD1	15	CASRTGTGSTGELFF	TGTGCCAGCAGAACCGGGACAGGGAGCACCGGGGAGCTGTTTTTT
.	TRBV30	TRBJ1-3	TRBD1	17	CAWSVRVAGGSGNTIYF	TGTGCCTGGAGTGTACGGGTGGCAGGGGGCTCTGGAAACACCATATATTTT